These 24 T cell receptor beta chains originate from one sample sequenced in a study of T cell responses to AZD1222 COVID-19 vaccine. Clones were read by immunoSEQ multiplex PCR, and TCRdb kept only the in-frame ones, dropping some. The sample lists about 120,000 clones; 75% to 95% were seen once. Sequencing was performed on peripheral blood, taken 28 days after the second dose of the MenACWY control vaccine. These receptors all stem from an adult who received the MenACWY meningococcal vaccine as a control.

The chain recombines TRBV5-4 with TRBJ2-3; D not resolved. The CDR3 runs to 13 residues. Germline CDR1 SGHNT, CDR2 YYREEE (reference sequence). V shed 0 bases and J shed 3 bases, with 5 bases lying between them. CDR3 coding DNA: TGTGCCAGCAGCTTGGAAACTACAGATACGCAGTATTTT. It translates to CASSLETTDTQYF.

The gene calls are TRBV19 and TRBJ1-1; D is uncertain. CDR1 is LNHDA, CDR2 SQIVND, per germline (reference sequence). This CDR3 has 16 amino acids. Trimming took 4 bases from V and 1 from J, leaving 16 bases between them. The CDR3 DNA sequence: TGTGCCAGTAGTAGGTCGAGGGCAGAGACGAACACTGAAGCTTTCTTT. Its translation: CASSRSRAETNTEAFF.

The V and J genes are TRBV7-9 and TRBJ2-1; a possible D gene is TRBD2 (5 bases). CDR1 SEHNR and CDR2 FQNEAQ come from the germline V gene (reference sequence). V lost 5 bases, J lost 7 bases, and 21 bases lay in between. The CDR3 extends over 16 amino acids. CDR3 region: CASSQVWGVVINEQFF. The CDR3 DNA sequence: TGTGCCAGCAGCCAAGTCTGGGGAGTTGTAATTAATGAGCAGTTCTTC.

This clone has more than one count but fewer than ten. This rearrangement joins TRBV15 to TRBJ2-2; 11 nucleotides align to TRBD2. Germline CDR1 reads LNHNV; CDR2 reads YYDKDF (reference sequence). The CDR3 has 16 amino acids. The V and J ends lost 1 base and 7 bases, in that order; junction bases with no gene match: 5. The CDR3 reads CATSRALAGEGGELFF. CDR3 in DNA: TGTGCCACCAGCAGAGCACTAGCGGGAGAAGGCGGGGAGCTGTTTTTT.

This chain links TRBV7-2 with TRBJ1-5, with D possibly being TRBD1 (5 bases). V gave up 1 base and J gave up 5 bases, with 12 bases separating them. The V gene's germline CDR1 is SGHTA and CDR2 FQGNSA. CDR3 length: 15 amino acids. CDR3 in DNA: TGTGCCAGCAGCTTAGAGCAGGGCAGCCATCAGCCCCAGCATTTT. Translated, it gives CASSLEQGSHQPQHF.

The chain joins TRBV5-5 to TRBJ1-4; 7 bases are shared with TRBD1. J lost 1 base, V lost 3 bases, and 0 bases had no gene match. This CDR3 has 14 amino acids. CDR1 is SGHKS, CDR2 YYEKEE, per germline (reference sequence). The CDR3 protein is CASSWTGTNEKLFF. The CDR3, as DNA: TGTGCCAGCAGCTGGACAGGAACTAATGAAAAACTGTTTTTT.

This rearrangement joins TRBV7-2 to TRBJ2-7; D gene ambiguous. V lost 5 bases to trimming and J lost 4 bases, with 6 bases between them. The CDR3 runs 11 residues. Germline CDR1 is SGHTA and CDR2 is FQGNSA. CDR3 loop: CASSNAYEQYF. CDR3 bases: TGTGCCAGCAGCAACGCATACGAGCAGTACTTC.

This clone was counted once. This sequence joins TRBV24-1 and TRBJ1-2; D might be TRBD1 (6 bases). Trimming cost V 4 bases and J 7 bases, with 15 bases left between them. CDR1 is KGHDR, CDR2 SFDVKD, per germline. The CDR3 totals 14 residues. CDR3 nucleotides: TGTGCCACCAGTGACGCCCGACAGGCTGGTGGCTACACCTTC. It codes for CATSDARQAGGYTF.

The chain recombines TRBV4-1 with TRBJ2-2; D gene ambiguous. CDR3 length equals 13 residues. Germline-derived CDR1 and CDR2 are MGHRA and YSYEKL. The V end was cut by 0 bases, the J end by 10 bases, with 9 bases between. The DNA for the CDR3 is TGCGCCAGCAGCCAAGATTGGAGACCGGAGCTGTTTTTT. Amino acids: CASSQDWRPELFF.

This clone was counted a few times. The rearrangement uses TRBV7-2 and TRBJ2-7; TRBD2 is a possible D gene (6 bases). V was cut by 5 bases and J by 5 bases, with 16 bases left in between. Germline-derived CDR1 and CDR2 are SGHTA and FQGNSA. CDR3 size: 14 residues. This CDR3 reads CASSNWRGTHEQYF. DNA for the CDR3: TGTGCCAGCAGCAATTGGCGGGGTACTCACGAGCAGTACTTC.

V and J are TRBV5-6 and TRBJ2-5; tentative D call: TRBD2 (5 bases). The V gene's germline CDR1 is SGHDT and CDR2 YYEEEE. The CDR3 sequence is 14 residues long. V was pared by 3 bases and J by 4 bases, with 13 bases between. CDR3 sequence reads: CASSYTWERETQYF. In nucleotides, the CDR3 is TGTGCCAGCAGCTATACGTGGGAGAGAGAGACCCAGTACTTC. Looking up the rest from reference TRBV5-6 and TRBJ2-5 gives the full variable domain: DAGVTQSPTHLIKTRGQQVTLRCSPKSGHDTVSWYQQALGQGPQFIFQYYEEEERQRGNFPDRFSGHQFPNYSSELNVNALLLGDSALYLCASSYTWERETQYFGPGTRLLVL.

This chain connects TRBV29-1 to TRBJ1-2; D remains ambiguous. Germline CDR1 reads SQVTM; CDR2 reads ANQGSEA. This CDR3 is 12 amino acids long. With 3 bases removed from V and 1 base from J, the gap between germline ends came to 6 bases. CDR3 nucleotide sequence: TGCAGCGTTGAGGCTAATAACTATGGCTACACCTTC. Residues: CSVEANNYGYTF.

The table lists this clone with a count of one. Here the CDR3 DNA reads TGTGCCAGCACCGAAAATAGGGCAAATAAAGAGACCCAGTACTTC. This gives the protein CASTENRANKETQYF. This chain links TRBV6-6 with TRBJ2-5; the D is unclear. The CDR3 is 15 residues long. In germline, CDR1 is MNHNY, CDR2 SVGAGI (reference sequence). Trimming removed 7 bases at V and 3 bases at J, with 18 bases between.

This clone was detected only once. The CDR3 region is CASSLVGTYEQYF. DNA of the CDR3: TGTGCCAGCAGTTTGGTGGGTACCTACGAGCAGTACTTC. The chain links TRBV28 to TRBJ2-7; D is ambiguous. Trimming removed 3 bases from V and 2 bases from J, with 8 bases in between. The length of the CDR3 is 13 residues. Germline CDR1 reads MDHEN; CDR2 reads SYDVKM.

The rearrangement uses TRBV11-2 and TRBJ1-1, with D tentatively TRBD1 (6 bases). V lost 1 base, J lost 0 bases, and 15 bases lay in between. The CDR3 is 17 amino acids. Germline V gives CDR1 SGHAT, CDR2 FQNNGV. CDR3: CASSLVRPGDMNTEAFF. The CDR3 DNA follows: TGTGCCAGCAGCTTAGTCCGACCGGGGGACATGAACACTGAAGCTTTCTTT.

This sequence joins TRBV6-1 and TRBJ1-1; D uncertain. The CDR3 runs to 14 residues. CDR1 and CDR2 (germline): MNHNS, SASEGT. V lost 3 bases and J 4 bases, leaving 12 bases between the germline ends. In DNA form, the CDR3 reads TGTGCCAGCAGTGACCCTGCACGGGGCACTGAAGCTTTCTTT. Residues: CASSDPARGTEAFF.

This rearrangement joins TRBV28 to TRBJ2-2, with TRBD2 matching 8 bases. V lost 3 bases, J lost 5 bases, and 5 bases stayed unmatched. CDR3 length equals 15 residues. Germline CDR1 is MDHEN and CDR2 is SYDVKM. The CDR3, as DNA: TGTGCCAGCAGTTTTTTTGGGACTAGTACCGGGGAGCTGTTTTTT. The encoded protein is CASSFFGTSTGELFF.

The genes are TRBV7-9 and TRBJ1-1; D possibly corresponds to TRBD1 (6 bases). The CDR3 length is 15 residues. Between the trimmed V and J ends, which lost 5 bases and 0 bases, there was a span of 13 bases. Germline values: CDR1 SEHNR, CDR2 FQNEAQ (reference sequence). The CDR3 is CASSHLTGLNTEAFF. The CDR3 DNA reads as TGTGCCAGCAGCCACCTGACAGGTTTGAACACTGAAGCTTTCTTT.

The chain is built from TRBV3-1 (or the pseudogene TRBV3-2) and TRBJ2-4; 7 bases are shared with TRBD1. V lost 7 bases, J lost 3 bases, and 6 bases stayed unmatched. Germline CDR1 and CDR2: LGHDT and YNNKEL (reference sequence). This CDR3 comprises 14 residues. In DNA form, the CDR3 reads TGTGCCAGCAAACAGGGGACCGGCAAAAACATTCAGTACTTC. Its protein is CASKQGTGKNIQYF.

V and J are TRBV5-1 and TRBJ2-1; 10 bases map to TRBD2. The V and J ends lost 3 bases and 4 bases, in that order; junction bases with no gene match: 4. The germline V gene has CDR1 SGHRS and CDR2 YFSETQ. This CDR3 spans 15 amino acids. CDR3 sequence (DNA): TGCGCCAGCAGCTGGACTAGCGGTGTTTACAATGAGCAGTTCTTC. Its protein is CASSWTSGVYNEQFF.

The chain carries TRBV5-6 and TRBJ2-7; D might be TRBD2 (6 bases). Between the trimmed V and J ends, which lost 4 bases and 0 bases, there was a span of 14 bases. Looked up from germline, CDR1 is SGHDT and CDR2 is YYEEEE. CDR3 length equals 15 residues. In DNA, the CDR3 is TGTGCCAGCAGCCGCGGGACTCTGAGCTCCTACGAGCAGTACTTC. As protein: CASSRGTLSSYEQYF.

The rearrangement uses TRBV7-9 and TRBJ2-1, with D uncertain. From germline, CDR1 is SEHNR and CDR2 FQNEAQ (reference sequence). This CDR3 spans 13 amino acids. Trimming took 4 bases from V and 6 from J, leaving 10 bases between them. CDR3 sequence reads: CASSSMTGNEQFF. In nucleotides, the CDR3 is TGTGCCAGCAGCTCAATGACGGGCAATGAGCAGTTCTTC.

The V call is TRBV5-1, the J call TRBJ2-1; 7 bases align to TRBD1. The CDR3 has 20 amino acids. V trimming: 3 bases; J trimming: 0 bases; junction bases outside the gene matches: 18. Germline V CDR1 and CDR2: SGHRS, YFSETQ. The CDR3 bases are TGCGCCAGCAGCTCTACCGGGACAGCCAGTTCGTCGAGCTCCTACAATGAGCAGTTCTTC. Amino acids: CASSSTGTASSSSSYNEQFF.

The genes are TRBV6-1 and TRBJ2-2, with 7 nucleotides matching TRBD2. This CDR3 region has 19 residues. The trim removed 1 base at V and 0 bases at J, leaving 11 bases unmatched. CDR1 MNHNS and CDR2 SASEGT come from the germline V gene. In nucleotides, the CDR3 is TGTGCCAGCAGTGAAGGGCGGGAGCTAAGGCGAGCGAACACCGGGGAGCTGTTTTTT. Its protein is CASSEGRELRRANTGELFF.